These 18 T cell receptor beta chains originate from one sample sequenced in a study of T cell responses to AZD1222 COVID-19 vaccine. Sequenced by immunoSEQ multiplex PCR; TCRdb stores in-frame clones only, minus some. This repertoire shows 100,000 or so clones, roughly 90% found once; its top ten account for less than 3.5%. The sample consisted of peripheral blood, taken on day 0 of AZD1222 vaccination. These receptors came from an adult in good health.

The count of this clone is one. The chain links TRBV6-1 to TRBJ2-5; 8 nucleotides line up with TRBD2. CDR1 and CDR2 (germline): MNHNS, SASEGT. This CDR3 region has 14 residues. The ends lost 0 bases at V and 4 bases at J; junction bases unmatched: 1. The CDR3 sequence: CASSEAAGGETQYF. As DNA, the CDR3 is TGTGCCAGCAGTGAAGCGGCGGGAGGAGAGACCCAGTACTTC.

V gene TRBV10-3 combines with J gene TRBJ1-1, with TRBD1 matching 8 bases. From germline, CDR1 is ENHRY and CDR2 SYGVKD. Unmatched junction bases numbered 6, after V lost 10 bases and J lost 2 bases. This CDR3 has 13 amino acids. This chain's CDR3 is CATTGTGNTEAFF. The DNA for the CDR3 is TGTGCCACCACGGGGACAGGCAACACTGAAGCTTTCTTT.

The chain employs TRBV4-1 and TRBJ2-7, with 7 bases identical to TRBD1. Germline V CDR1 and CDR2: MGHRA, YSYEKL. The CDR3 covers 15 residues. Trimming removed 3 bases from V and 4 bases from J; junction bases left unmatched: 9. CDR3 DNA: TGCGCCAGCAGCCATATAGGACAGGCTAAATACGAGCAGTACTTC. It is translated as CASSHIGQAKYEQYF.

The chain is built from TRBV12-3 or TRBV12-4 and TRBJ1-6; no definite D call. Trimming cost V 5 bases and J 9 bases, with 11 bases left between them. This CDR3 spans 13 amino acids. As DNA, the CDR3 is TGTGCCAGCAGTCCTCTCGAGGGTTCACCCCTCCACTTT. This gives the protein CASSPLEGSPLHF.

The CDR3 here is CASSIHPPQSPGELFF. In DNA, the CDR3 is TGTGCCAGTAGTATACACCCGCCGCAGTCCCCCGGGGAGCTGTTTTTT. The chain employs TRBV19 and TRBJ2-2; D remains unclear. The germline gives CDR1 LNHDA, CDR2 SQIVND (reference sequence). The CDR3 totals 16 residues. The V end was cut by 2 bases, the J end by 6 bases, with 16 bases between.

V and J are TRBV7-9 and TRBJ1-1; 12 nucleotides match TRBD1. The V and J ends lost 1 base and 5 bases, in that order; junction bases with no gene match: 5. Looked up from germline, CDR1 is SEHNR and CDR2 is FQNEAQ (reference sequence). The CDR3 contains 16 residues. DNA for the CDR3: TGTGCCAGCAGCTTAGGAGGGGACAGGGGGCTGACTGAAGCTTTCTTT. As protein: CASSLGGDRGLTEAFF.

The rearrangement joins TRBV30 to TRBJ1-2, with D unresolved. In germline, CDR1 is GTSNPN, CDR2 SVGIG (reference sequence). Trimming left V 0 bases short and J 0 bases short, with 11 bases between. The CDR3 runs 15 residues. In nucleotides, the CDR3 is TGTGCCTGGAGTGTACGGCGGGAAGCTAACTATGGCTACACCTTC. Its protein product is CAWSVRREANYGYTF.

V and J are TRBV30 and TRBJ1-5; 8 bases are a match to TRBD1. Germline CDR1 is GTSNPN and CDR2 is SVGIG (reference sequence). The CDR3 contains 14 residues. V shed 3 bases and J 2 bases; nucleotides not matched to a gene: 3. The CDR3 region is CAWRDRVGNQPQHF. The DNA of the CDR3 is TGTGCCTGGAGGGACAGGGTAGGCAATCAGCCCCAGCATTTT.

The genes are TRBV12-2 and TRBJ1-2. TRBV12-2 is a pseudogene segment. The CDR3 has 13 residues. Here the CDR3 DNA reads TGTGCAAGTCGCTGGGAGGGTTGGAGTGGCTACACCTTC. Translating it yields CASRWEGWSGYTF.

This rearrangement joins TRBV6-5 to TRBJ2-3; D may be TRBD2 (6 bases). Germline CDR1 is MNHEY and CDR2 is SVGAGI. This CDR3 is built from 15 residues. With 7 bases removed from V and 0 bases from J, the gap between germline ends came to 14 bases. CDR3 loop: CASTQRRASTDTQYF. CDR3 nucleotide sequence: TGTGCCAGCACCCAGAGGAGGGCTAGCACAGATACGCAGTATTTT.

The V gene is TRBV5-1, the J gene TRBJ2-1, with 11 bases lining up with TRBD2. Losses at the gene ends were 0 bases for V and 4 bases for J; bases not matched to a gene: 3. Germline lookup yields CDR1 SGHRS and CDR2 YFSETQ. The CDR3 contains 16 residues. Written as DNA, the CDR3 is TGCGCCAGCAGCTTGGTAGCGGGAGGGGCATACAATGAGCAGTTCTTC. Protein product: CASSLVAGGAYNEQFF.

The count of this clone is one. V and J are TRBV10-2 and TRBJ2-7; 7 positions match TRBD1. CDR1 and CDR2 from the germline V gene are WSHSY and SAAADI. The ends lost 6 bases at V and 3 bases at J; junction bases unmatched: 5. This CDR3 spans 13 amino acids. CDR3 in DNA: TGCGCCAGCAGAGCTGGACAGGACTACGAGCAGTACTTC. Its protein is CASRAGQDYEQYF.

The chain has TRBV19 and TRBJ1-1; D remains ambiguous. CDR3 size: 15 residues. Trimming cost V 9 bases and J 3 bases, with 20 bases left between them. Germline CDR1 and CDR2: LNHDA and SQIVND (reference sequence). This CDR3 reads CASRSRAIADTEAFF. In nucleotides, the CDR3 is TGTGCCAGCAGATCGAGGGCCATAGCGGACACTGAAGCTTTCTTT.

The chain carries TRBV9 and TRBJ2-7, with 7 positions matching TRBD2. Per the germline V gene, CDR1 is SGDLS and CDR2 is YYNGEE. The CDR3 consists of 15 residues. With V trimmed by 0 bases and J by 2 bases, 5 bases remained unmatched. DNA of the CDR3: TGTGCCAGCAGCGTAGGAACTAGCGAAACCTACGAGCAGTACTTC. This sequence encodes CASSVGTSETYEQYF.

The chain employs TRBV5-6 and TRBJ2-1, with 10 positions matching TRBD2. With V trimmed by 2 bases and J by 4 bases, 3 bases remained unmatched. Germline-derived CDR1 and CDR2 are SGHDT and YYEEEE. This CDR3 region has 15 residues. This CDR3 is CASSLLAGNYNEQFF. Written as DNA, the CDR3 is TGTGCCAGCAGCTTACTAGCGGGGAATTACAATGAGCAGTTCTTC.

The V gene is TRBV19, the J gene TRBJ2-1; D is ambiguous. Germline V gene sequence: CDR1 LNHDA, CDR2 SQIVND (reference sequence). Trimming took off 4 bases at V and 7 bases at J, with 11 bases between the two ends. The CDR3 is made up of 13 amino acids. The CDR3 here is CASSSRPGNEQFF. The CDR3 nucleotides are TGTGCCAGTAGTAGCCGTCCGGGTAATGAGCAGTTCTTC.

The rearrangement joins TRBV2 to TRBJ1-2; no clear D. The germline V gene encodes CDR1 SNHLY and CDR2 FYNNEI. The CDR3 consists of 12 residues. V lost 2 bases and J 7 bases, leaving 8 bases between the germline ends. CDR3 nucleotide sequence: TGTGCCAGCAGTGAAACCCCTCCTGGCTACACCTTC. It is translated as CASSETPPGYTF.

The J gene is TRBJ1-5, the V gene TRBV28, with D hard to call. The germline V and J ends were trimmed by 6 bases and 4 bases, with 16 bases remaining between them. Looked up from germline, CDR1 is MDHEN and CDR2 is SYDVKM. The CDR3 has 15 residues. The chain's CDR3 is CASSSDMSPNQPQHF. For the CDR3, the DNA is TGTGCCAGCAGCAGTGACATGTCCCCTAATCAGCCCCAGCATTTT.